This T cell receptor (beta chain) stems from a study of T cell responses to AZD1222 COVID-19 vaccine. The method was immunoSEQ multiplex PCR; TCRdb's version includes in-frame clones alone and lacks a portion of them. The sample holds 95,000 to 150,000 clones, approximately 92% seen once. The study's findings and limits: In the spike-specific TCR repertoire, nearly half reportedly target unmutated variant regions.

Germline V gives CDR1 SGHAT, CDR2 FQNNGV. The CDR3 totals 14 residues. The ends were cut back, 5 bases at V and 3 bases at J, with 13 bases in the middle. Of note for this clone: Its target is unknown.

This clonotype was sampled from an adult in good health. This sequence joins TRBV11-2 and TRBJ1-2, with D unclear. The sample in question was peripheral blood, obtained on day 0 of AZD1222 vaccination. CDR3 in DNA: TGTGCCAGCAGCCCCCTCGGGCGTGACTATGGCTACACCTTC. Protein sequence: CASSPLGRDYGYTF. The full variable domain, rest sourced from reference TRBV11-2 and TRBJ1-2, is EAGVAQSPRYKIIEKRQSVAFWCNPISGHATLYWYQQILGQGPKLLIQFQNNGVVDDSQLPKDRFSAERLKGVDSTLKIQPAKLEDSAVYLCASSPLGRDYGYTFGSGTRLTVV.